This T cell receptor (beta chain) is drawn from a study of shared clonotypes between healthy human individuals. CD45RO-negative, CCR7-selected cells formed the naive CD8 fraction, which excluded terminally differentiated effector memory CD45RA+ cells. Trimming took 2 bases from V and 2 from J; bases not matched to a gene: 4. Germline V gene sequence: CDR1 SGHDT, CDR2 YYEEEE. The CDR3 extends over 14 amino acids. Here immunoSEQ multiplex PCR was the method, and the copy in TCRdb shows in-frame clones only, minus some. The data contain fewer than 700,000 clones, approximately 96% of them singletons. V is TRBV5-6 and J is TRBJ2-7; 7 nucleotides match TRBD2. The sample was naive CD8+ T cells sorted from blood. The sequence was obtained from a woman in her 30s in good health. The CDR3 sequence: CASSFGTNPYEQYF. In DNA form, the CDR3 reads TGTGCCAGCAGCTTTGGGACTAACCCCTACGAGCAGTACTTC.